Listed here are 24 T cell receptor beta chains from one sample, sequenced in a study of response to subunit inactivated influenza vaccine. MiXCR, applied by TCRdb to the RT-PCR reads, yields one record per CDR3 protein. The table has approximately 500,000 distinct CDR3 sequences, approximately 14% seen once. Sample: PBMCs from blood, taken 12 days after vaccination. The receptor source for this set is a man aged 45-65 years who received an inactivated influenza vaccine.

This clonotype was counted between two and nine times. This sequence joins TRBV20-1 and TRBJ2-6; D is undetermined. Trimming cost V 1 base and J 4 bases, with 8 bases left between them. The CDR3 totals 14 residues. CDR1 and CDR2 (germline): DFQATT, SNEGSKA (reference sequence). CDR3 sequence: CSARGELGANVLTF. For the CDR3, the DNA is TGCAGTGCTAGAGGCGAGTTGGGGGCCAACGTCCTGACTTTC.

The chain employs TRBV4-1 and TRBJ2-7; D is perhaps TRBD1 (5 bases). The CDR3 runs to 15 residues. Germline lookup yields CDR1 MGHRA and CDR2 YSYEKL. The germline V and J ends were trimmed by 3 bases and 2 bases, with 14 bases remaining between them. This CDR3 is CASSQATGSPYEQYF. In DNA, the CDR3 is TGCGCCAGCAGCCAGGCAACAGGTTCTCCCTACGAGCAGTACTTC.

This clonotype was observed a handful of times. This chain joins TRBV7-9 and TRBJ2-1; TRBD2 matches 14 bases. Germline trimming cut 6 bases from V and 4 bases from J; bases unmatched to any gene: 8. Germline CDR1 and CDR2: SEHNR and FQNEAQ (reference sequence). The CDR3 has 17 residues. CDR3 loop: CASSRTSGRIIYNEQFF. The CDR3 DNA reads as TGTGCCAGCAGTCGGACTAGCGGGAGGATCATTTACAATGAGCAGTTCTTC.

V usage is TRBV20-1 and J usage is TRBJ2-7, with 8 positions matching TRBD2. The V segment lost 0 bases and the J segment 0 bases; nucleotides outside the gene matches: 7. CDR1 is DFQATT and CDR2 is SNEGSKA in the germline V gene (reference sequence). The CDR3 has 16 amino acids. The CDR3 DNA is TGCAGTGCTAGAGACCCATCCGGGAGGGCCTCCTACGAGCAGTACTTC. Protein: CSARDPSGRASYEQYF.

This clonotype was counted only a few times. V usage is TRBV3-1 and J usage is TRBJ2-3; TRBD2 agrees at 7 bases. This CDR3 region has 16 residues. Trimming removed 1 base from V and 2 bases from J; junction bases left unmatched: 6. Germline V gene data show CDR1 as LGHDT and CDR2 as YNNKEL (reference sequence). The CDR3 loop is CASSQGPSGYTDTQYF. CDR3 DNA sequence: TGTGCCAGCAGCCAAGGTCCTAGCGGATACACAGATACGCAGTATTTT.

In this sample, this clonotype turned up a few times. The rearrangement uses TRBV7-2 and TRBJ2-5; TRBD1 aligns across 9 bases. This CDR3 comprises 17 residues. The V gene end was trimmed by 0 bases and the J gene end by 4 bases; junction bases not matched to a gene: 9. CDR1 is SGHTA and CDR2 is FQGNSA in the germline V gene. CDR3 bases: TGTGCCAGCAGCTTAGCGAGCCCGGGGACAGGGCTAGAGACCCAGTACTTC. Its translation: CASSLASPGTGLETQYF.

The J gene is TRBJ2-3, the V gene TRBV28; a weak D match, TRBD2 (5 bases). The CDR3 contains 14 residues. CDR1 is MDHEN, CDR2 SYDVKM, per germline. Between the trimmed V and J ends, which lost 7 bases and 2 bases, there was a span of 13 bases. The CDR3 DNA sequence: TGTGCCAGCACCCCTAGCTGGATCACAGATACGCAGTATTTT. Its translation: CASTPSWITDTQYF.

J is TRBJ2-1 and V is TRBV7-6; 7 bases are a match to TRBD1. Looked up from germline, CDR1 is SGHVS and CDR2 is FNYEAQ. V gave up 2 bases and J gave up 3 bases; unmatched junction bases: 4. The CDR3 loop spans 15 amino acids. The CDR3 sequence: CASSLWTGRYNEQFF. In DNA form, the CDR3 reads TGTGCCAGCAGCTTATGGACAGGTCGCTACAATGAGCAGTTCTTC.

This clonotype was seen a handful of times. The rearrangement joins TRBV12-3 or TRBV12-4 to TRBJ2-2, with D hard to call. This CDR3 has 15 residues. V dropped 3 bases and J dropped 6 bases, with 14 bases sitting between them. As DNA, the CDR3 is TGTGCCAGCAGTTTGTGGGTCATTGGAGCCGGGGAGCTGTTTTTT. This gives the protein CASSLWVIGAGELFF.

This clonotype was counted a few times. This sequence joins TRBV7-2 and TRBJ2-7; no firm D call. Germline V gives CDR1 SGHTA, CDR2 FQGNSA. The CDR3 is 13 amino acids. The V end was cut by 0 bases, the J end by 2 bases, with 5 bases between. In DNA form, the CDR3 reads TGTGCCAGCAGCTTAGCCCCAGCCTACGAGCAGTACTTC. Its protein product is CASSLAPAYEQYF. The whole variable domain, remainder taken from reference TRBV7-2 and TRBJ2-7, is GAGVSQSPSNKVTEKGKDVELRCDPISGHTALYWYRQSLGQGLEFLIYFQGNSAPDKSGLPSDRFSAERTGGSVSTLTIQRTQQEDSAVYLCASSLAPAYEQYFGPGTRLTVT.

This clonotype was picked up a small number of times. This chain uses TRBV6-2 or TRBV6-3 with TRBJ2-7, with D unresolved. Germline V gives CDR1 MNHEY, CDR2 SVGEGT. V was shortened by 7 bases and J by 2 bases, with 15 bases between the two germline ends. CDR3 length: 14 amino acids. The CDR3 sequence: CASTLTASTYEQYF. CDR3 sequence (DNA): TGTGCCAGCACCCTGACCGCTTCCACCTACGAGCAGTACTTC.

The rearrangement joins TRBV9 to TRBJ2-5; D tentatively reads TRBD1 or TRBD2 (6 bases each). CDR1 is SGDLS, CDR2 YYNGEE, per germline. Trimming took off 0 bases at V and 5 bases at J, with 11 bases between the two ends. The CDR3 runs to 14 residues. CDR3 in amino acids: CASSVAWGAETQYF. Written as DNA, the CDR3 is TGTGCCAGCAGCGTAGCATGGGGGGCCGAGACCCAGTACTTC.

The rearrangement links TRBV30 to TRBJ2-1, with D uncertain. V was clipped by 4 bases and J by 0 bases, with 13 bases between them. Germline CDR1 is GTSNPN and CDR2 is SVGIG (reference sequence). The CDR3 extends over 15 amino acids. This chain's CDR3 is CAWKAHLSSYNEQFF. CDR3 nucleotide sequence: TGTGCCTGGAAGGCGCACTTGAGCTCCTACAATGAGCAGTTCTTC.

Written as DNA, the CDR3 is TGTGCCAGCAGTGTAGGAGTTAAGCCAAACATTCAGTACTTC. The encoded protein is CASSVGVKPNIQYF. This sequence joins TRBV6-1 and TRBJ2-4; D not certain. V lost 4 bases and J 6 bases, leaving 13 bases between the germline ends. Germline-derived CDR1 and CDR2 are MNHNS and SASEGT. CDR3 length: 14 residues.

This clonotype was found a few times. The rearrangement uses TRBV11-2 and TRBJ2-5, with 13 nucleotides matching TRBD2. The CDR3 runs 15 residues. Germline values: CDR1 SGHAT, CDR2 FQNNGV. With 5 bases clipped from V and 6 bases from J, the junction kept 6 bases outside the gene matches. CDR3 DNA sequence: TGTGCCAGCAGCCCAGGACTAGCGGGGGCCCAGACCCAGTACTTC. It yields the protein CASSPGLAGAQTQYF.

This clonotype was seen a few times. The chain is built from TRBV5-6 and TRBJ2-1; weak D call: TRBD2 (5 bases). The CDR3 has 13 amino acids. Germline-derived CDR1 and CDR2 are SGHDT and YYEEEE. V dropped 1 base and J dropped 12 bases, with 14 bases sitting between them. For the CDR3, the DNA is TGTGCCAGCAGCTTGAACCCGTCCCGGGGGCAGTTCTTC. It codes for CASSLNPSRGQFF.

The chain joins TRBV12-3 or TRBV12-4 to TRBJ1-2; D uncertain. V lost 5 bases to trimming and J lost 0 bases, with 13 bases between them. The CDR3 is 15 residues long. The CDR3 DNA is TGTGCCAGCAGTCAAACAGAACTTTCTAACTATGGCTACACCTTC. Translating gives CASSQTELSNYGYTF.

This clonotype has only a few counts. This chain connects TRBV28 to TRBJ2-5; no firm D call. Germline CDR1 is MDHEN and CDR2 is SYDVKM. This CDR3 comprises 14 residues. Trimming removed 1 base at V and 5 bases at J, with 11 bases between. CDR3 sequence: CASSLSSYYETQYF. CDR3 DNA sequence: TGTGCCAGCAGTTTATCAAGTTACTATGAGACCCAGTACTTC.

The chain joins TRBV28 to TRBJ2-3; 8 nucleotides align to TRBD2. The germline V gene encodes CDR1 MDHEN and CDR2 SYDVKM. V gave up 7 bases and J gave up 5 bases; unmatched junction bases: 5. The CDR3 covers 13 residues. This chain's CDR3 is CASKTGGGDTQYF. The DNA for the CDR3 is TGTGCCAGCAAGACGGGAGGGGGAGATACGCAGTATTTT. Full variable domain (missing parts from reference TRBV28 and TRBJ2-3): DVKVTQSSRYLVKRTGEKVFLECVQDMDHENMFWYRQDPGLGLRLIYFSYDVKMKEKGDIPEGYSVSREKKERFSLILESASTNQTSMYLCASKTGGGDTQYFGPGTRLTVL.

The table lists this clonotype with a few counts. The J gene is TRBJ2-1, the V gene TRBV29-1; TRBD1 might be the D (6 bases). V was shortened by 4 bases and J by 5 bases, with 21 bases between the two germline ends. The CDR3 has 16 amino acids. Germline CDR1 SQVTM, CDR2 ANQGSEA. CDR3 loop: CSVADPVWTEHNEQFF. CDR3 coding DNA: TGCAGCGTTGCGGATCCGGTTTGGACAGAGCACAATGAGCAGTTCTTC.

This clonotype was seen ten or more times. The genes are TRBV30 and TRBJ2-7, with D unresolved. V was trimmed by 2 bases and J by 3 bases, leaving 20 bases between them. Looked up from germline, CDR1 is GTSNPN and CDR2 is SVGIG (reference sequence). This CDR3 comprises 16 residues. The CDR3 here is CAWSSGLSLPVYEQYF. Here the CDR3 DNA reads TGTGCCTGGAGTTCAGGTCTTTCTCTACCCGTCTACGAGCAGTACTTC. The full variable domain, completed using reference TRBV30 and TRBJ2-7, is SQTIHQWPATLVQPVGSPLSLECTVEGTSNPNLYWYRQAAGRGLQLLFYSVGIGQISSEVPQNLSASRPQDRQFILSSKKLLLSDSGFYLCAWSSGLSLPVYEQYFGPGTRLTVT.

This clonotype was seen only a few times. The rearrangement links TRBV20-1 to TRBJ2-1; TRBD2 aligns across 13 bases. The CDR3 consists of 13 residues. CDR1 and CDR2 from the germline V gene are DFQATT and SNEGSKA (reference sequence). The V gene end was trimmed by 4 bases and the J gene end by 9 bases; junction bases not matched to a gene: 3. This CDR3 is CSATGLAGTEQFF. CDR3 DNA: TGCAGTGCTACGGGACTAGCGGGAACTGAGCAGTTCTTC.

A few counts support this clonotype. The V call is TRBV4-3, the J call TRBJ2-5; perhaps TRBD1 as D (5 bases). This CDR3 has 14 residues. Deletions cut 0 bases from V and 5 bases from J, with 10 bases between. Germline V CDR1 and CDR2: LGHNA, YSLEER. The CDR3, as DNA: TGCGCCAGCAGCCAAGAAGGCAGGGTTGAGACCCAGTACTTC. This codes for CASSQEGRVETQYF.

The chain is built from TRBV3-1 and TRBJ2-5, with D maybe TRBD1 (6 bases). V was cut by 3 bases and J by 4 bases, with 15 bases left in between. CDR1 and CDR2 (germline): LGHDT, YNNKEL (reference sequence). This CDR3 is built from 15 residues. The CDR3 is CASSQGPQGRETQYF. The DNA of the CDR3 is TGTGCCAGCAGCCAGGGCCCACAGGGTAGAGAGACCCAGTACTTC.